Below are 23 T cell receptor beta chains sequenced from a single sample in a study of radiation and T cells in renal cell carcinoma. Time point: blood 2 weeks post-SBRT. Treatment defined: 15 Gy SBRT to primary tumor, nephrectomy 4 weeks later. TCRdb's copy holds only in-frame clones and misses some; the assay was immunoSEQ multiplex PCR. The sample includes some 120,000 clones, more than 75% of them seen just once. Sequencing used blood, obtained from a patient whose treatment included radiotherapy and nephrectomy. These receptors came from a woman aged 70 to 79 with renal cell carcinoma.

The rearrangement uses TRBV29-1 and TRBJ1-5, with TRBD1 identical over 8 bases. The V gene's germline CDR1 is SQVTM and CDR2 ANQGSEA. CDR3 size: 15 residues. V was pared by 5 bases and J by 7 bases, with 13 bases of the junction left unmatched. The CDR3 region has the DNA TGCAGCGTTACCGGACAGGGAGGAACGGACCAGCCCCAGCATTTT. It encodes CSVTGQGGTDQPQHF.

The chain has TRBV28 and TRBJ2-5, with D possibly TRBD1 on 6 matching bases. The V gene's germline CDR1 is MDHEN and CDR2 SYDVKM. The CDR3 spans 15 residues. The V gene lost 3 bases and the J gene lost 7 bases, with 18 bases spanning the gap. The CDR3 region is CASSFRDKRFGTQYF. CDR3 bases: TGTGCCAGCAGTTTCCGGGACAAGAGATTCGGGACCCAGTACTTC.

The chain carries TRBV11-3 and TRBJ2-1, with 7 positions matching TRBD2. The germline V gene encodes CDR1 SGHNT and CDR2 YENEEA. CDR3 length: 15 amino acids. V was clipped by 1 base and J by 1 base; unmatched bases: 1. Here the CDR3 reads CASSLAGGSYNEQFF. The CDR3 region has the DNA TGTGCCAGCAGCTTAGCGGGGGGTTCCTACAATGAGCAGTTCTTC.

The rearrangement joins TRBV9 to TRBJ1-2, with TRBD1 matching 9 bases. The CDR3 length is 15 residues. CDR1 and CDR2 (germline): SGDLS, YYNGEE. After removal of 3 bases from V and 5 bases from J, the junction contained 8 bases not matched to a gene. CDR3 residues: CASSATVGTGYGYTF. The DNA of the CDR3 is TGTGCCAGCAGCGCAACGGTAGGGACAGGGTATGGCTACACCTTC.

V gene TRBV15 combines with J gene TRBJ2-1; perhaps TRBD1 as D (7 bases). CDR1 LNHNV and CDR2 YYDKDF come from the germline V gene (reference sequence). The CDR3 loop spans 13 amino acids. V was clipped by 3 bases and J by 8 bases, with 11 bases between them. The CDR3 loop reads CATSSGGGDEQFF. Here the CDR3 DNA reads TGTGCCACCAGCAGCGGAGGGGGCGATGAGCAGTTCTTC. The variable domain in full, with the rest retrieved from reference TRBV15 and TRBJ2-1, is DAMVIQNPRYQVTQFGKPVTLSCSQTLNHNVMYWYQQKSSQAPKLLFHYYDKDFNNEADTPDNFQSRRPNTSFCFLDIRSPGLGDTAMYLCATSSGGGDEQFFGPGTRLTVL.

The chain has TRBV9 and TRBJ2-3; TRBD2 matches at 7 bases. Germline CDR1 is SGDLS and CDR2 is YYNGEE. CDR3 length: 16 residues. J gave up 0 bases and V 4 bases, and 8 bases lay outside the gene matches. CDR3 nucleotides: TGTGCCAGCAGCTCCGCCCCAGCGGGGAGCACAGATACGCAGTATTTT. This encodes CASSSAPAGSTDTQYF. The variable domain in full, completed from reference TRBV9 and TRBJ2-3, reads DSGVTQTPKHLITATGQRVTLRCSPRSGDLSVYWYQQSLDQGLQFLIQYYNGEERAKGNILERFSAQQFPDLHSELNLSSLELGDSALYFCASSSAPAGSTDTQYFGPGTRLTVL.

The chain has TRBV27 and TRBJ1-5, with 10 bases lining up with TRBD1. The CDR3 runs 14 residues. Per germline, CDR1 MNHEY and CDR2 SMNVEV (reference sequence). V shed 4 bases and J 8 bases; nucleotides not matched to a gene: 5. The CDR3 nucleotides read TGTGCCAGCAGTTGGACAGGGGGTAGTGAGCCCCAGCATTTT. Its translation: CASSWTGGSEPQHF.

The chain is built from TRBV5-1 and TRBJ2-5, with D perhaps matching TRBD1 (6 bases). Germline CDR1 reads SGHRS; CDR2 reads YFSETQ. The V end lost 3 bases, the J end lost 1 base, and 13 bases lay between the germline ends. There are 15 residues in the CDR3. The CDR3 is CASSYTTGPQETQYF. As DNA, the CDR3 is TGCGCCAGCAGCTATACGACAGGACCCCAAGAGACCCAGTACTTC.

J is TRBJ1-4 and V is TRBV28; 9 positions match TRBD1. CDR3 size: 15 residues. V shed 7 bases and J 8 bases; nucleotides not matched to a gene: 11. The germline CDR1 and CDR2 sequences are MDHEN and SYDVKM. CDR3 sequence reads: CASISRGTGNEKLFF. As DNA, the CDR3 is TGTGCCAGCATCTCCCGGGGGACAGGGAACGAAAAACTGTTTTTT.

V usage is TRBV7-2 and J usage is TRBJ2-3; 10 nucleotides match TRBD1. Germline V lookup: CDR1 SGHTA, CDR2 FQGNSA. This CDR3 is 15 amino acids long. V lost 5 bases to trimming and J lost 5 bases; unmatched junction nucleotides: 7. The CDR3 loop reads CASSGGTGDKDTQYF. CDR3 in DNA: TGTGCCAGCAGCGGAGGGACAGGGGATAAAGATACGCAGTATTTT.

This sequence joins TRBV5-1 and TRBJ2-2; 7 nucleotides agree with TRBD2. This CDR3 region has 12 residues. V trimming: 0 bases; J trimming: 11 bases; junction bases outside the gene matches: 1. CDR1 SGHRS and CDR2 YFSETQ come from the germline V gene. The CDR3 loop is CASSLGDYELFF. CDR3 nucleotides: TGCGCCAGCAGCTTGGGGGACTACGAGCTGTTTTTT.

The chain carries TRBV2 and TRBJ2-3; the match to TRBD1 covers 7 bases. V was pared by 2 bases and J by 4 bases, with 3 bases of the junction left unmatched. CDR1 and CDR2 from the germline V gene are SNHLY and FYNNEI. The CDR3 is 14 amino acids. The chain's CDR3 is CASSEQQGSDTQYF. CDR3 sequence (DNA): TGTGCCAGCAGTGAACAACAGGGGTCAGATACGCAGTATTTT.

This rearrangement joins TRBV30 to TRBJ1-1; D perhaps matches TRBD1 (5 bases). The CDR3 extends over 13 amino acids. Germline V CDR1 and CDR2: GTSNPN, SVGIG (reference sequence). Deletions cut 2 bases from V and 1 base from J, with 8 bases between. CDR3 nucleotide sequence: TGTGCCTGGAGTAATAGGGGGAACACTGAAGCTTTCTTT. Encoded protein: CAWSNRGNTEAFF.

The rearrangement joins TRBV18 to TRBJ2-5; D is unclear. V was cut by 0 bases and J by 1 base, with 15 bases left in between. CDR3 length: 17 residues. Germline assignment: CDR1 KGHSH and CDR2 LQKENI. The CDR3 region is CASSPPRSRTPQETQYF. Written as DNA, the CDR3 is TGTGCCAGCTCACCACCGAGGAGTAGGACCCCCCAAGAGACCCAGTACTTC.

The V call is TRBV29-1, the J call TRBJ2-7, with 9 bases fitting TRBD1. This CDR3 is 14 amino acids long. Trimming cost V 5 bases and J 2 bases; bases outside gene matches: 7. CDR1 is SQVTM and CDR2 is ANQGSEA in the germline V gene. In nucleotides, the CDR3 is TGCAGCGTTTTACCGGGACAGGGCGCCTACGAGCAGTACTTC. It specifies CSVLPGQGAYEQYF.

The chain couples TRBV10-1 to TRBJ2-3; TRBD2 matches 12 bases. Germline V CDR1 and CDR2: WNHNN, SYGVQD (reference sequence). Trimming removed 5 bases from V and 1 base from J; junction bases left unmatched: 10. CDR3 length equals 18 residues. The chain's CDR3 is CASSPTSGGGSGTDTQYF. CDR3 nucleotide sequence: TGCGCCAGCAGTCCGACTAGCGGGGGTGGTAGTGGCACAGATACGCAGTATTTT.

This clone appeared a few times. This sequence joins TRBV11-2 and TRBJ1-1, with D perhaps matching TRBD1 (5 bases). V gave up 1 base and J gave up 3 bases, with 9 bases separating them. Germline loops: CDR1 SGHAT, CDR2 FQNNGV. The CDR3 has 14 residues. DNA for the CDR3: TGTGCCAGCAGCTTAGCCCGGGGGTACACTGAAGCTTTCTTT. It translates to CASSLARGYTEAFF.

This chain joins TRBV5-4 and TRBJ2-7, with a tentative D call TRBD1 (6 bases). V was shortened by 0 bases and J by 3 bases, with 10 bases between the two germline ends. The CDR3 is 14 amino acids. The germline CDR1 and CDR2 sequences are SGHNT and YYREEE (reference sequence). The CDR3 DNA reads TGTGCCAGCAGCTTGGCTTCGGACAGCTACGAGCAGTACTTC. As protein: CASSLASDSYEQYF.

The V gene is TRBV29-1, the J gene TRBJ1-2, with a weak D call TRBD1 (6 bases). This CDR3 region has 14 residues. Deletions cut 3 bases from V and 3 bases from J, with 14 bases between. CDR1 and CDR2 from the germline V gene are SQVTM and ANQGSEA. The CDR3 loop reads CSVDIGGADYGYTF. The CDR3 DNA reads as TGCAGCGTTGACATTGGGGGCGCGGACTATGGCTACACCTTC. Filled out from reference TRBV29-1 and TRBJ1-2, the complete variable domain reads SAVISQKPSRDICQRGTSLTIQCQVDSQVTMMFWYRQQPGQSLTLIATANQGSEATYESGFVIDKFPISRPNLTFSTLTVSNMSPEDSSIYLCSVDIGGADYGYTFGSGTRLTVV.

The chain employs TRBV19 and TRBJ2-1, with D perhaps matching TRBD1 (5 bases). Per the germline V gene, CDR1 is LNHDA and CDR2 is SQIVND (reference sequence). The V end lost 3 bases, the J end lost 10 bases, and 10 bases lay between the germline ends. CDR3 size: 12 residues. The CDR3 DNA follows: TGTGCCAGTAGTATTGCAGGGAACGAGCAGTTCTTC. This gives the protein CASSIAGNEQFF.

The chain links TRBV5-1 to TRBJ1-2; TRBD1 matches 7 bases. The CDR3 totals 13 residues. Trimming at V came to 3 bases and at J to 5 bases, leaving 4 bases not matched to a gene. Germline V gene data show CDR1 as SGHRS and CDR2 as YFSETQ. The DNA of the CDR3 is TGCGCCAGCAGCTCCGGGACAGCTTATGGCTACACCTTC. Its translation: CASSSGTAYGYTF.

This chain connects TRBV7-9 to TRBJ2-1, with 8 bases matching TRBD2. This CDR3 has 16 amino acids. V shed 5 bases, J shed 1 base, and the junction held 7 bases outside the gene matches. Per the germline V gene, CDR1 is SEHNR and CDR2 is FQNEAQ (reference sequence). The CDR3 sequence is CASSPGGRTSYNEQFF. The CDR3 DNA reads TGTGCCAGCAGCCCGGGGGGGCGAACTTCCTACAATGAGCAGTTCTTC.

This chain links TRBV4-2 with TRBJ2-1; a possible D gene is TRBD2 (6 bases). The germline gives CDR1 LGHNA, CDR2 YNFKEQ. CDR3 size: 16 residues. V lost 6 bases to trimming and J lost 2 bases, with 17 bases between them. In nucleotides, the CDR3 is TGTGCCAGCAGTCTTAATAGCGGATTTACCTACAATGAGCAGTTCTTC. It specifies CASSLNSGFTYNEQFF.